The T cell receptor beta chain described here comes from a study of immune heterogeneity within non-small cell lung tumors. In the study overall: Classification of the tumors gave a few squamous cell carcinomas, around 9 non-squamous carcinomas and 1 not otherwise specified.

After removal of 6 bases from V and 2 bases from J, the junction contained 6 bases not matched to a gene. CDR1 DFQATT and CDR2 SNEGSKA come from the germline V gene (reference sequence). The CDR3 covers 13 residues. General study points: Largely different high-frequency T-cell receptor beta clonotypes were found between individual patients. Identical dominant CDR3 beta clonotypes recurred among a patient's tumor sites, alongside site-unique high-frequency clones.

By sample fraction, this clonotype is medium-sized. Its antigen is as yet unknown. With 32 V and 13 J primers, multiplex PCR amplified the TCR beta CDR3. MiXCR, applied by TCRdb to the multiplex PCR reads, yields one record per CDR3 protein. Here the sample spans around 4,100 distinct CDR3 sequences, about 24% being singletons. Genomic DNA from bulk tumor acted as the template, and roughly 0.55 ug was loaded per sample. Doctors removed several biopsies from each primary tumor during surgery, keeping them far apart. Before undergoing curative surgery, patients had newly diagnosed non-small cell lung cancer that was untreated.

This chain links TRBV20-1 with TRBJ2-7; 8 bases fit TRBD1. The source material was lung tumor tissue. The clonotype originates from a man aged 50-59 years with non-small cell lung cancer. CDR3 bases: TGCAGTGCCAGGAGGACAGGGACCTACGAGCAGTACTTC. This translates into CSARRTGTYEQYF.